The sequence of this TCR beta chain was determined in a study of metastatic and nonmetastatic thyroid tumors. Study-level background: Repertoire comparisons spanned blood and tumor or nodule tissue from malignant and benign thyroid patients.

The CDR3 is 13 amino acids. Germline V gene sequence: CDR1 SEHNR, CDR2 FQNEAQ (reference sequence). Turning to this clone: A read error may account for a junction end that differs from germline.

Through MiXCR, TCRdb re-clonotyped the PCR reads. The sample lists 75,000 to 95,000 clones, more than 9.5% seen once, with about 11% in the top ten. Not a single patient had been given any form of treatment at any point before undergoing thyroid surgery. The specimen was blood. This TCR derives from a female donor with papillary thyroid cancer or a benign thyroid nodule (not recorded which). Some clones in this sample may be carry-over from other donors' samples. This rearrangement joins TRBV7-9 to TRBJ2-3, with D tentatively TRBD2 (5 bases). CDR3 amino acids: CASSLAPGDPVRF. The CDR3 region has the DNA TGTGCCAGCAGCTTAGCGCCCGGGGATCCCGTTAGGTTT. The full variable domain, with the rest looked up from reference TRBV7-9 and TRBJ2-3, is DTGVSQNPRHKITKRGQNVTFRCDPISEHNRLYWYRQTLGQGPEFLTYFQNEAQLEKSRLLSDRFSAERPKGSFSTLEIQRTEQGDSAMYLCASSLAPGDPVRFGPGTRLTVL.